The 25 T cell receptor beta chains presented below share a single source sample, sequenced in a study of cytomegalovirus exposure and HLA in healthy donors (dated 2017 in TCRdb). The library relied on the immunoSEQ multiplex PCR assay. For the multiplex PCR, a mixture combining 60 forward primers for TCR Vbeta segments and 13 reverse primers for TCR Jbeta segments was used. TCRdb obtained this table from immuneACCESS and retained in-frame rearrangements with V and J assigned. These tables miss some clones; where compared with another copy, unresolved V genes account for less than half of the shortfall, and the remainder is unexplained. Here the sample has 80,000 to 95,000 clones; roughly 81% occur a single time. 1.9% of the sample lies in the top ten. Sequenced input: PBMCs. The receptors originated from a woman in her thirties in good health and CMV-seronegative.

CDR3 region: CASSSGTSGRGEETQYF. The DNA of the CDR3 is TGCGCCAGCAGCTCCGGGACTAGCGGGAGAGGTGAAGAGACCCAGTACTTC. The V gene is TRBV5-1, the J gene TRBJ2-5; TRBD2 agrees at 14 bases. CDR1 SGHRS and CDR2 YFSETQ come from the germline V gene. This CDR3 has 17 amino acids. After removal of 3 bases from V and 3 bases from J, the junction contained 7 bases not matched to a gene. Drawing the rest from reference TRBV5-1 and TRBJ2-5, the complete variable domain is KAGVTQTPRYLIKTRGQQVTLSCSPISGHRSVSWYQQTPGQGLQFLFEYFSETQRNKGNFPGRFSGRQFSNSRSEMNVSTLELGDSALYLCASSSGTSGRGEETQYFGPGTRLLVL.

This rearrangement joins TRBV19 to TRBJ1-2; D is uncertain. The germline V gene encodes CDR1 LNHDA and CDR2 SQIVND (reference sequence). V was trimmed by 7 bases and J by 6 bases, leaving 12 bases between them. The CDR3 has 12 residues. In nucleotides, the CDR3 is TGTGCCAGTAATAGGAGGGCGGATGGCTACACCTTC. Translated, it gives CASNRRADGYTF.

This clone was observed once. In DNA, the CDR3 is TGTGCCAGCAGCTCCCACACCTCTGGGGCCAACGTCCTGACTTTC. Protein product: CASSSHTSGANVLTF. This chain links TRBV7-2 with TRBJ2-6; D unclear. The CDR3 is made up of 15 amino acids. V gave up 4 bases and J gave up 0 bases, with 7 bases separating them. CDR1 SGHTA and CDR2 FQGNSA come from the germline V gene. Filled out from reference TRBV7-2 and TRBJ2-6, the complete variable domain reads GAGVSQSPSNKVTEKGKDVELRCDPISGHTALYWYRQSLGQGLEFLIYFQGNSAPDKSGLPSDRFSAERTGGSVSTLTIQRTQQEDSAVYLCASSSHTSGANVLTFGAGSRLTVL.

This chain joins TRBV28 and TRBJ2-2; TRBD2 aligns across 13 bases. The CDR3 runs 20 residues. The trim removed 6 bases at V and 1 base at J, leaving 14 bases unmatched. Per germline, CDR1 MDHEN and CDR2 SYDVKM. CDR3 DNA sequence: TGTGCCAGCAGGGGAAAAAGACCGGGACTAGCGGGATTGAACACCGGGGAGCTGTTTTTT. Protein sequence: CASRGKRPGLAGLNTGELFF. The full variable domain, completed using reference TRBV28 and TRBJ2-2, is DVKVTQSSRYLVKRTGEKVFLECVQDMDHENMFWYRQDPGLGLRLIYFSYDVKMKEKGDIPEGYSVSREKKERFSLILESASTNQTSMYLCASRGKRPGLAGLNTGELFFGEGSRLTVL.

Only one count was recorded for this clone. This sequence joins TRBV28 and TRBJ2-1; 7 nucleotides line up with TRBD1. The V gene end was trimmed by 8 bases and the J gene end by 1 base; junction bases not matched to a gene: 8. CDR3 length: 15 residues. Looked up from germline, CDR1 is MDHEN and CDR2 is SYDVKM. The CDR3 spells CASSRFRGSYNEQFF. The CDR3 DNA follows: TGTGCCAGCTCCCGATTCAGGGGGTCCTACAATGAGCAGTTCTTC.

This clone has just one count. The chain couples TRBV5-4 to TRBJ2-3; 11 bases map to TRBD2. Germline trimming cut 1 base from V and 3 bases from J; bases unmatched to any gene: 4. Germline V gene data show CDR1 as SGHNT and CDR2 as YYREEE (reference sequence). This CDR3 region has 16 residues. The DNA of the CDR3 is TGTGCCAGCAGCTTGATGACTAGCGGGACGACAGATACGCAGTATTTT. Translating it yields CASSLMTSGTTDTQYF.

The chain is built from TRBV7-2 and TRBJ2-7; TRBD1 aligns across 9 bases. The J segment lost 3 bases and the V segment lost 3 bases, leaving 3 bases of the junction unmatched. The CDR3 has 14 amino acids. The germline CDR1 and CDR2 sequences are SGHTA and FQGNSA. The CDR3, as DNA: TGTGCCAGCAGCTTCGGGACAGGGAGCTACGAGCAGTACTTC. Translation: CASSFGTGSYEQYF.

V and J are TRBV11-3 and TRBJ1-2, with no clear D. Germline CDR1 is SGHNT and CDR2 is YENEEA. The V gene lost 2 bases and the J gene lost 5 bases, with 12 bases spanning the gap. The CDR3 extends over 14 amino acids. The CDR3 protein is CASSLTSAGYGYTF. In nucleotides, the CDR3 is TGTGCCAGCAGCTTAACGTCGGCAGGTTATGGCTACACCTTC.

The rearrangement joins TRBV7-8 to TRBJ2-3; perhaps TRBD2 as D (5 bases). The V gene lost 2 bases and the J gene lost 4 bases, with 10 bases spanning the gap. The CDR3 length is 14 residues. Germline CDR1 is SGHVS and CDR2 is FQNEAQ. CDR3 protein: CASSLLARSDTQYF. The CDR3 coding sequence is TGTGCCAGCAGCTTACTAGCCCGTTCAGATACGCAGTATTTT.

The chain has TRBV5-1 and TRBJ1-1; D perhaps matches TRBD1 (5 bases). Trimming pared 4 bases from V and 4 bases from J, leaving 14 bases between. Germline lookup yields CDR1 SGHRS and CDR2 YFSETQ. This CDR3 has 14 residues. The CDR3 coding sequence is TGCGCCAGCAGCATCTGGGGGGAGGTCACTGAAGCTTTCTTT. It specifies CASSIWGEVTEAFF.

This chain connects TRBV28 to TRBJ2-7, with 10 bases that match TRBD2. The CDR3 runs 16 residues. V dropped 3 bases and J dropped 7; count of bases not matched to a gene: 12. Per the germline V gene, CDR1 is MDHEN and CDR2 is SYDVKM. The CDR3 DNA reads as TGTGCCAGCAGTTTTCCTAGCGGGGGCCTTAAGAGTGAGCAGTACTTC. Its protein product is CASSFPSGGLKSEQYF.

This clone was seen just once. The chain has TRBV6-5 and TRBJ1-4; D perhaps matches TRBD1 (6 bases). CDR1 and CDR2 (germline): MNHEY, SVGAGI. Trimming cost V 4 bases and J 8 bases, with 14 bases left between them. The CDR3 runs to 14 residues. Here the CDR3 reads CASSSTGGEEKLFF. As DNA, the CDR3 is TGTGCCAGCAGTTCGACAGGAGGTGAAGAAAAACTGTTTTTT.

The V gene is TRBV5-6, the J gene TRBJ2-7, with D possibly TRBD2 on 6 matching bases. The length of the CDR3 is 16 residues. CDR1 is SGHDT and CDR2 is YYEEEE in the germline V gene. The germline V and J ends were trimmed by 6 bases and 0 bases, with 19 bases remaining between them. This chain's CDR3 is CASTQTGLRTSYEQYF. Written as DNA, the CDR3 is TGTGCCAGCACGCAGACGGGACTCCGAACCTCCTACGAGCAGTACTTC.

CDR3 residues: CASSPGTSGYEQYF. CDR3 DNA: TGTGCCAGCAGCCCAGGGACTAGCGGGTACGAGCAGTACTTC. The V call is TRBV7-3, the J call TRBJ2-5; 12 nucleotides agree with TRBD2. The J call is in doubt because the DNA end fits TRBJ2-7 better. This CDR3 contains 14 residues. CDR1 is SGHTA, CDR2 FQGTGA, per germline.

This chain links TRBV7-9 with TRBJ2-1; 8 positions match TRBD1. The V gene end was trimmed by 5 bases and the J gene end by 5 bases; junction bases not matched to a gene: 14. The germline gives CDR1 SEHNR, CDR2 FQNEAQ (reference sequence). The CDR3 sequence is 17 residues long. The CDR3 nucleotides are TGTGCCAGCAGCCCGCTATTCCGGGACAGGTTCGACAATGAGCAGTTCTTC. This encodes CASSPLFRDRFDNEQFF.

The chain joins TRBV27 to TRBJ1-2; D is unclear. Germline V gene lookup returns CDR1 MNHEY and CDR2 SMNVEV (reference sequence). V lost 5 bases and J 0 bases, leaving 22 bases between the germline ends. The CDR3 has 18 residues. In DNA, the CDR3 is TGTGCCAGCAGTCCATACCCGCCCCTCGACTCCGCTAACTATGGCTACACCTTC. It is translated as CASSPYPPLDSANYGYTF.

This chain uses TRBV10-3 with TRBJ2-1; 8 bases match TRBD2. CDR3 length equals 16 residues. Germline assignment: CDR1 ENHRY and CDR2 SYGVKD. Unmatched junction bases numbered 10, after V lost 4 bases and J lost 5 bases. CDR3 sequence reads: CAISGVPAGVNNEQFF. In nucleotides, the CDR3 is TGTGCCATCAGTGGGGTCCCAGCGGGAGTTAACAATGAGCAGTTCTTC.

This chain connects TRBV6-5 to TRBJ2-7; 7 bases align to TRBD1. J was trimmed by 5 bases and V by 5 bases; bases with no gene match: 9. Germline CDR1 is MNHEY and CDR2 is SVGAGI. This CDR3 is 14 amino acids long. In nucleotides, the CDR3 is TGTGCCAGCAGTGGATCGACAGGGTGGCACGAGCAGTACTTC. Protein: CASSGSTGWHEQYF.

The rearrangement uses TRBV28 and TRBJ2-3, with 7 bases that match TRBD2. This CDR3 contains 16 residues. The ends lost 4 bases at V and 0 bases at J; junction bases unmatched: 7. Looked up from germline, CDR1 is MDHEN and CDR2 is SYDVKM. CDR3 sequence: CASSSSSGLSTDTQYF. In DNA, the CDR3 is TGTGCCAGCAGTTCATCTAGCGGATTGAGCACAGATACGCAGTATTTT. Full variable domain (remainder filled in from reference TRBV28 and TRBJ2-3): DVKVTQSSRYLVKRTGEKVFLECVQDMDHENMFWYRQDPGLGLRLIYFSYDVKMKEKGDIPEGYSVSREKKERFSLILESASTNQTSMYLCASSSSSGLSTDTQYFGPGTRLTVL.

The genes are TRBV19 and TRBJ1-5; no clear D. The CDR3 is made up of 14 amino acids. V lost 3 bases, J lost 4 bases, and 10 bases lay in between. Germline V lookup: CDR1 LNHDA, CDR2 SQIVND (reference sequence). The CDR3 loop is CASSMVGLNQPQHF. CDR3 coding DNA: TGTGCCAGTAGTATGGTCGGTTTAAATCAGCCCCAGCATTTT.

The chain joins TRBV19 to TRBJ1-5, with TRBD1 matching 7 bases. V lost 4 bases to trimming and J lost 6 bases; unmatched junction nucleotides: 3. This CDR3 has 13 residues. Germline CDR1 is LNHDA and CDR2 is SQIVND (reference sequence). In DNA form, the CDR3 reads TGTGCCAGTAGTACTTCAGGGGGTCAGCCCCAGCATTTT. This sequence encodes CASSTSGGQPQHF.

This sequence joins TRBV10-3 and TRBJ2-6; 8 bases align to TRBD1. CDR3 size: 18 residues. Looked up from germline, CDR1 is ENHRY and CDR2 is SYGVKD. V trimming: 4 bases; J trimming: 1 base; junction bases outside the gene matches: 9. The CDR3 region has the DNA TGTGCCATCAGTGCCGGGACAGGCCGCCAGTCTGGGGCCAACGTCCTGACTTTC. It encodes CAISAGTGRQSGANVLTF.

This clone was observed a handful of times. V and J are TRBV11-3 and TRBJ2-3; possible D gene TRBD2, 5 bases. The CDR3 sequence is 16 residues long. The germline CDR1 and CDR2 sequences are SGHNT and YENEEA. V was pared by 1 base and J by 4 bases, with 15 bases between. Here the CDR3 reads CASSLGVRERADTQYF. The CDR3, as DNA: TGTGCCAGCAGCTTAGGTGTGAGGGAGAGGGCAGATACGCAGTATTTT.

The rearrangement links TRBV28 to TRBJ2-3; 9 bases are shared with TRBD2. The V and J ends lost 2 bases and 11 bases, in that order; junction bases with no gene match: 20. This CDR3 is built from 18 residues. From germline, CDR1 is MDHEN and CDR2 SYDVKM. As DNA, the CDR3 is TGTGCCAGCAGTTTAGGGCGGCTTTCGCGGGAGGGCCCCTTAGGGCAGTATTTT. Protein product: CASSLGRLSREGPLGQYF. The full variable domain, with the rest looked up from reference TRBV28 and TRBJ2-3, is DVKVTQSSRYLVKRTGEKVFLECVQDMDHENMFWYRQDPGLGLRLIYFSYDVKMKEKGDIPEGYSVSREKKERFSLILESASTNQTSMYLCASSLGRLSREGPLGQYFGPGTRLTVL.

The gene calls are TRBV7-3 and TRBJ2-1; TRBD2 matches 13 bases. Germline CDR1 SGHTA, CDR2 FQGTGA. V trimming: 1 base; J trimming: 8 bases; junction bases outside the gene matches: 14. This CDR3 spans 19 amino acids. Here the CDR3 DNA reads TGTGCCAGCAGCTTAAAACCGGGACTAGCGGGATTGAAGGGGTATGAGCAGTTCTTC. Translated, it gives CASSLKPGLAGLKGYEQFF.